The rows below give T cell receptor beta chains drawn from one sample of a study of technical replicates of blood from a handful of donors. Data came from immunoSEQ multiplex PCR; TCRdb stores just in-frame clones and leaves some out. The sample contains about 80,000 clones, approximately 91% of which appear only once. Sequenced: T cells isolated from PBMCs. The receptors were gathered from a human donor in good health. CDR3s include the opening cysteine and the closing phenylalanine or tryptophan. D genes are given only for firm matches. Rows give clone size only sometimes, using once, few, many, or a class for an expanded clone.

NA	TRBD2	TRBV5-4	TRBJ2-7	CAHEDVTAGVKEQYF	TGTGCCCACGAAGACGTGACAGCGGGAGTAAAAGAGCAGTACTTC
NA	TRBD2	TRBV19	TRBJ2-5	CASSQGLAEETQYF	TGTGCCAGTAGCCAGGGACTAGCGGAAGAGACCCAGTACTTC
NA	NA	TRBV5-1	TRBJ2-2	CASRPAGVPGELFF	TGCGCCAGCCGCCCGGCAGGGGTCCCCGGGGAGCTGTTTTTT
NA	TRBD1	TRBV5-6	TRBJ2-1	CASTRGDRDYNEQFF	TGTGCCAGCACCCGGGGGGACAGGGATTACAATGAGCAGTTCTTC
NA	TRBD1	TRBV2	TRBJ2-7	CASSELRWGQVAGYEQYF	TGTGCCAGCAGTGAACTTCGATGGGGACAGGTTGCCGGCTACGAGCAGTACTTC
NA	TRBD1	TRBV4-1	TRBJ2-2	CASCPTRDRVSGELFF	TGCGCCAGCTGCCCTACCCGGGACAGGGTTTCTGGGGAGCTGTTTTTT
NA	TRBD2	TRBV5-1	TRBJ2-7	CASSLLAGVDEQYF	TGCGCCAGCAGCTTGCTAGCGGGAGTAGACGAGCAGTACTTC
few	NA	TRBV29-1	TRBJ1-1	CSVVQGNTEAFF	TGCAGCGTTGTCCAGGGGAACACTGAAGCTTTCTTT
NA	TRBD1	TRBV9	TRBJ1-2	CASSLPGTGNGYTF	TGTGCCAGCAGCCTCCCCGGGACAGGGAATGGCTACACCTTC
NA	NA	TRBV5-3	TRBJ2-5	CARSLNQGLDETQYF	TGTGCCAGAAGCTTAAATCAGGGGCTGGATGAGACCCAGTACTTC
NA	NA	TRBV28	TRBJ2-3	CASSPPTGWGTDTQYF	TGTGCCAGCAGTCCCCCCACAGGGTGGGGCACAGATACGCAGTATTTT
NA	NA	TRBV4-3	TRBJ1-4	CASSRSRGLEEKLFF	TGCGCCAGCAGCCGGTCTCGGGGTCTGGAAGAAAAACTGTTTTTT
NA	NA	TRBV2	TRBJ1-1	CASSVGQSNTEAFF	TGTGCCAGCAGTGTCGGTCAATCGAACACTGAAGCTTTCTTT